The 23 T cell receptor delta chains listed next were all sequenced from one sample in a study of γδ T cells in repeated Plasmodium falciparum infection. Bulk repertoires came from Vgamma9/Vdelta2+ or Vdelta2-negative gammadelta T cells flow-sorted from PBMC. TCRdb reran clone calling via CATT on the multiplex PCR reads. The sample yields tens of thousands of delta-chain clones, approximately 1.5% seen once. Sequences were obtained from gamma-delta T cells from blood. The receptors were gathered from a pool of human donors (malaria-infected and uninfected, not separated).

This clone showed up many times. The chain uses TRDV1 and TRDJ1; 8 bases are shared with TRDD3. Germline CDR1 reads TSWWSYY; CDR2 reads QGS. The CDR3 runs to 20 residues. The V and J ends lost 2 bases and 0 bases, in that order; junction bases with no gene match: 17. Written as DNA, the CDR3 is TGTGCTCTTGGGGAATTTGCGGTACGCTGGGGGACAAGGTACACCGATAAACTCATCTTT. Its translation is CALGEFAVRWGTRYTDKLIF.

This clone was found many times. The J gene is TRDJ1, the V gene TRDV1; the D gene is possibly TRDD3 (6 bases). This CDR3 is built from 25 residues. Trimming stripped 0 bases from V and 3 bases from J, with 41 bases between. Germline V gives CDR1 TSWWSYY, CDR2 QGS. CDR3 residues: CALGELRYTTLPLLSLGIEADKLIF. CDR3 sequence (DNA): TGTGCTCTTGGGGAACTTAGATACACCACACTACCCCTCTTATCGCTGGGGATCGAGGCCGATAAACTCATCTTT.

Comments on this clone: The TCRdb record carries a much larger clone's protein, which differs from this DNA's translation at residue 4; a read error is the likely cause, and the protein listed here is the DNA translation. This chain links TRDV1 with TRDJ1; D possibly uses TRDD2 or TRDD3 (5 bases each). No J gene was available from TCRdb, and it was assigned here by a germline match of the DNA. The CDR3 has 16 amino acids. V was clipped by 7 bases and J by 1 base, with 19 bases between them. Germline loops: CDR1 TSWWSYY, CDR2 QGS. The CDR3 DNA follows: TGTGCTCTTGAGGGTACCTACGGGGGGCCCACCGATAAACTCATCTTT. Protein sequence: CALEGTYGGPTDKLIF.

In regard to this clone: With a far larger clone one base away, a read error is the likely cause. This sample includes further DNA sequences coding for the same CDR3. This chain links TRDV1 with TRDJ1, with D perhaps being TRDD2 or TRDD3 (7 bases each). The J gene, missing from TCRdb, was assigned here through DNA to germline matching. The germline V gene has CDR1 TSWWSYY and CDR2 QGS. The CDR3 consists of 21 residues. The CDR3 region has the DNA TGTGCACTTGGGGAACTAGGGTTTCCTTCCTTCCTGGGGGGTTACACCGATAAACTCATCTTT. It specifies CALGELGFPSFLGGYTDKLIF.

This clone has only a few counts. TCRdb's protein, taken from a much larger clone, differs from this DNA's translation at residue 17, likely owing to a read error; the protein displayed comes from the DNA. V gene TRDV1 was called; the J gene was not; TRDD3 is the table's D call and was not checked against the DNA. The CDR3 has 19 residues. Germline V gives CDR1 TSWWSYY, CDR2 QGS. Here the CDR3 reads CALGELDLILLGDTDKPIF. In DNA form, the CDR3 reads TGTGCTCTTGGGGAACTAGACCTAATTCTACTGGGGGATACCGATAAACCCATCTTT.

This clone was counted between two and nine times. The TCRdb protein comes from a much larger clone and disagrees with this DNA's translation at residue 3, likely due to a read error; the protein given here is derived from the DNA. This chain connects TRDV1 to TRDJ1; 11 nucleotides agree with TRDD3. Because TCRdb records no J gene, it was assigned here through a match of the DNA to germline. CDR1 TSWWSYY and CDR2 QGS come from the germline V gene. CDR3 length: 15 amino acids. As DNA, the CDR3 is TGTGCTCCTGGGGAACTCTCACTGGGGGATAATAAACTCATCTTT. It yields the protein CAPGELSLGDNKLIF.

Only a few counts were recorded for this clone. The TCRdb protein, from a much larger clone, departs from this DNA's translation at residue 15, likely by read error; the protein shown derives from the DNA. The chain joins TRDV2 to TRDJ1; a weak D match, TRDD3 (6 bases). The length of the CDR3 is 16 residues. Per germline, CDR1 GEAIGNYY and CDR2 EKD. The CDR3 sequence: CACDHRGWGPTDKLTF. As DNA, the CDR3 is TGTGCCTGTGACCATCGAGGGTGGGGGCCCACCGATAAACTCACCTTT.

This clone was found a few times. The protein in TCRdb stems from a much larger clone and differs at residue 10 from this DNA's translation, likely a read error; here the protein is translated from the DNA. The chain has TRDV1 and TRDJ1, with a possible D match to TRDD3 (5 bases). TCRdb records no J gene; here it was assigned by comparing the DNA to germline. Germline lookup yields CDR1 TSWWSYY and CDR2 QGS. The CDR3 sequence is 18 residues long. V lost 2 bases and J lost 0, with 19 bases in between. CDR3 sequence: CALGESFRGVPYTDKLIF. The DNA for the CDR3 is TGTGCTCTTGGGGAATCTTTCCGGGGGGTGCCGTACACCGATAAACTCATCTTT.

This clone showed up just a few times. It is likely a read error: a sequence one base away is far more abundant. The sample contains more than one DNA sequence encoding this CDR3. No J gene was named, though the V gene is TRDV1; the DNA was not compared with TRDD3, the D call given in the table. CDR1 is TSWWSYY and CDR2 is QGS in the germline V gene. The CDR3 has 16 residues. The CDR3 DNA sequence: TGTGCTCTTGGGGATCCCGGCATCCTATACACCGATAAGCTCATCTTT. The encoded protein is CALGDPGILYTDKLIF.

As concerns this clone: TCRdb's entry gives the protein of a much larger clone, which mismatches this DNA's translation at residue 6, likely from a read error; the protein reported here is translated from the DNA. The chain employs TRDV1 and TRDJ1; no reliable D call. There are 18 residues in the CDR3. Per the germline V gene, CDR1 is TSWWSYY and CDR2 is QGS. Trimming left V 3 bases short and J 0 bases short, with 20 bases between. CDR3 residues: CALGDTRLLTVYTDKLIF. CDR3 DNA: TGTGCTCTTGGGGACACCCGCCTCCTGACCGTGTACACCGATAAACTCATCTTT.

This clone came up a few times. A far larger clone differs by one base, so this is likely a read error. The same CDR3 can be traced to other DNA sequences in this sample. V gene TRDV1 combines with J gene TRDJ1; TRDD3 matches 8 bases. Trimming cost V 2 bases and J 6 bases; bases outside gene matches: 11. The CDR3 is 16 amino acids. Germline assignment: CDR1 TSWWSYY and CDR2 QGS. This chain's CDR3 is CALGEMGGGSLHKLIF. CDR3 DNA sequence: TGTGCTCTTGGGGAAATGGGTGGGGGATCGCTCCATAAACTCATCTTT.

This clone was observed a few times. For this DNA, TCRdb reports the protein of a much larger clone, which diverges at residue 22, most likely from a read error; the protein presented here is translated directly from the DNA. The V call is TRDV1, the J call TRDJ1; 12 positions match TRDD3. No J gene is reported in TCRdb; it was inferred here by comparing the DNA with germline. This CDR3 is 28 amino acids long. V lost 0 bases, J lost 1 base, and 36 bases stayed unmatched. Looked up from germline, CDR1 is TSWWSYY and CDR2 is QGS. The CDR3 DNA reads as TGTGCTCTTGGGGAACTAGTCTCAAATGGCCTCGCCTCGAACACTGGGGGATACCCCCTTTGGGCCACCGATAAACTCATCTTT. Its translation: CALGELVSNGLASNTGGYPLWATDKLIF.

This clone appeared a few times. TCRdb lists the protein of a much larger clone for this DNA, which differs at residue 9, so this is likely a read error; the protein given here is translated from the DNA itself. This chain links TRDV1 with TRDJ1; 11 nucleotides align to TRDD3. The CDR3 consists of 21 residues. The J segment lost 4 bases and the V segment lost 4 bases, leaving 23 bases of the junction unmatched. Germline loops: CDR1 TSWWSYY, CDR2 QGS. CDR3 loop: CALGGGGLLIIFGGYVDKLIF. The CDR3 region has the DNA TGTGCTCTTGGGGGAGGAGGCCTTCTCATAATCTTTGGGGGATACGTCGATAAACTCATCTTT.

Points on this clone: A far larger clone is just one base off, so this is likely a read error. Other nucleotide sequences in the sample specify the same CDR3. The chain joins TRDV1 to TRDJ4; 9 bases align to TRDD3. The J gene is absent in TCRdb and was assigned here via DNA matching to germline. Trimming cost V 4 bases and J 1 base; bases outside gene matches: 19. Per germline, CDR1 TSWWSYY and CDR2 QGS. The CDR3 sequence is 19 residues long. CDR3 protein: CALGVSFPPRTGGDRPLIF. CDR3 sequence (DNA): TGTGCTCTTGGGGTGAGCTTTCCACCCCGTACTGGGGGAGACAGACCCCTGATCTTT.

This clone was recorded a few times. A read error likely explains why the TCRdb protein, taken from a much larger clone, differs from this DNA's translation at residue 16; the protein shown is translated from the DNA. This chain connects TRDV1 to TRDJ1, with 12 bases aligning to TRDD3. TCRdb does not report a J gene; here it was assigned by matching the DNA to germline references. Trimming removed 2 bases from V and 2 bases from J; junction bases left unmatched: 21. The CDR3 contains 22 residues. Germline values: CDR1 TSWWSYY, CDR2 QGS. CDR3 in DNA: TGTGCTCTTGGGGAATCCTTCTCTTCCTCGCTACTGGGGGATACTGAGACCGATAAACTCATCTTT. Translating it yields CALGESFSSSLLGDTETDKLIF.

This clone was picked up many times. One junction end does not reproduce the germline sequence, and a read error may be involved. The rearrangement joins TRDV1 to TRDJ1, with 12 bases matching TRDD3. This CDR3 comprises 18 residues. Per germline, CDR1 TSWWSYY and CDR2 QGS. The CDR3 reads CAVGGVSHWGILGDKLIF. The DNA of the CDR3 is TGTGCTGTTGGGGGCGTCTCGCACTGGGGGATACTTGGCGATAAACTCATCTTT.

This clone was picked up a small number of times. TCRdb has a much larger clone's protein, which differs at residue 13 from the translation of this DNA, likely because of a read error; what is shown is the protein translated from the DNA. V usage is TRDV2 and J usage is TRDJ1; TRDD3 matches at 10 bases. TCRdb gives no J gene; it was assigned here by matching the DNA to germline. Looked up from germline, CDR1 is GEAIGNYY and CDR2 is EKD. This CDR3 region has 19 residues. V shed 0 bases, J shed 1 base, and the junction held 13 bases outside the gene matches. In nucleotides, the CDR3 is TGTGCCTGTGACACCTTTTCCTACGGGGGATACGGGTGCACCGATAAACTCATCTTT. Translation: CACDTFSYGGYGCTDKLIF.

The chain employs TRDV1 and TRDJ1; no firm D call. TCRdb does not report a J gene; here it was assigned by matching the DNA to germline references. This CDR3 has 18 amino acids. V lost 0 bases to trimming and J lost 7 bases, with 24 bases between them. The germline CDR1 and CDR2 sequences are TSWWSYY and QGS. The CDR3 DNA follows: TGTGCTCTTGGGGAACTGTGCGAGGTCTCCCATCGATTGCCTAAACTCATCTTT. Residues: CALGELCEVSHRLPKLIF.

At least ten counts were recorded for this clone. TCRdb pairs this DNA with a much larger clone's protein that differs at residue 5, likely a read error; the protein shown was translated from the DNA. CDR3 in amino acids: CALGGLMGGPYWGMSYTDKLIF. CDR3 nucleotides: TGTGCTCTTGGGGGACTCATGGGTGGACCGTACTGGGGGATGTCGTACACCGATAAACTCATCTTT. The chain carries TRDV1 and TRDJ1, with TRDD3 identical over 10 bases. The J segment lost 0 bases and the V segment lost 4 bases, leaving 23 bases of the junction unmatched. The CDR3 contains 22 residues. Germline CDR1 is TSWWSYY and CDR2 is QGS.

This clone was recorded a few times. The protein that TCRdb holds for this DNA derives from a much larger clone and differs from the translated DNA at residue 20, which likely indicates a read error; the protein shown here is translated from the DNA. The chain carries TRDV1 and TRDJ1, with 12 nucleotides matching TRDD3. CDR3 size: 21 residues. Germline V gene lookup returns CDR1 TSWWSYY and CDR2 QGS. CDR3 loop: CALGEFTAVLGDTVVMDKLTF. The DNA for the CDR3 is TGTGCTCTTGGGGAATTCACGGCGGTACTGGGGGATACTGTCGTCATGGATAAACTCACCTTT.

A word on this clone: This DNA's translation and the protein TCRdb lists, from a much larger clone, do not match at residue 15, likely due to a read error; the protein shown is translated from the DNA. The CDR3 nucleotides are TGTGCTCTTGGGGAACATGACCGGTACTGGGGGACTTACACCGGTAAACTCATCTTT. Protein product: CALGEHDRYWGTYTGKLIF. V is TRDV1 and J is TRDJ1; TRDD3 agrees at 9 bases. No J gene is reported in TCRdb; it was inferred here by comparing the DNA with germline. The germline CDR1 and CDR2 sequences are TSWWSYY and QGS. CDR3 length: 19 amino acids.

This clone was found a few times. It is likely a read error: a sequence one base away is far more abundant. The sample has other DNA sequences that encode this CDR3 too. V and J are TRDV2 and TRDJ1, with 9 bases that match TRDD3. TCRdb leaves out the J gene; it was filled in here by matching the DNA to germline. The germline CDR1 and CDR2 sequences are GEAIGNYY and EKD. This CDR3 is 16 amino acids long. The CDR3 coding sequence is TGTGCCTCCAGGAGAACTGGGGGACTGTACACTGATAAACTCATCTTT. Its translation is CASRRTGGLYTDKLIF.

Turning to this clone: This likely reflects a read error, since a far larger clone is one base away. Other nucleotide sequences from this sample produce the same CDR3. The chain employs TRDV1 and TRDJ1; 7 nucleotides match TRDD2. The J gene, missing from TCRdb, was assigned here through DNA to germline matching. With 3 bases clipped from V and 0 bases from J, the junction kept 28 bases outside the gene matches. The CDR3 spans 23 residues. In germline, CDR1 is TSWWSYY, CDR2 QGS. The chain's CDR3 is CALGDRPSFYVLVSLLYTDKLIF. The DNA for the CDR3 is TGTGCTCTTGGGGACCGGCCTTCCTTCTACGTACTAGTTTCCCTACTGTACACCGATAAACTCATCTTT.